Presented here are 18 T cell receptor beta chains from one specimen sequenced in a study of CD8 T cells in ankylosing spondylitis. Findings of the study overall: Characteristic, it appeared, of ankylosing spondylitis blood was a TCR beta motif of 7 or 8 highly homologous variants.

No antigens are known for them. TCRdb re-called the 5' RACE reads with MiXCR, one entry per CDR3 protein. This table holds 250,000 to 350,000 distinct CDR3 sequences, approximately 8.2% found once. The sequencing input was blood, either unsorted or a sorted T cell fraction (not recorded which). The receptor source for this set is a male donor with ankylosing spondylitis.

The chain links TRBV3-1 to TRBJ2-4, with 7 bases that match TRBD2. Germline V CDR1 and CDR2: LGHDT, YNNKEL (reference sequence). V was pared by 5 bases and J by 6 bases, with 13 bases of the junction left unmatched. This CDR3 contains 16 residues. CDR3 sequence reads: CASSSTLPTSLNIQYF. The CDR3 DNA is TGTGCCAGCAGCTCCACCCTCCCGACTAGCCTAAACATTCAGTACTTC.

J is TRBJ2-7 and V is TRBV12-3 or TRBV12-4; D ambiguous. V was shortened by 3 bases and J by 5 bases, with 14 bases between the two germline ends. The CDR3 has 14 residues. The CDR3 loop reads CASSFVGIGNEQYF. The CDR3, as DNA: TGTGCCAGCAGTTTTGTGGGGATTGGGAACGAGCAGTACTTC.

This clonotype was recorded at least ten times. CDR3 protein: CASSRPRRQGSAWDYGYTF. The CDR3 nucleotides are TGTGCCAGCAGCCGACCGAGAAGACAGGGGTCCGCATGGGACTATGGCTACACCTTC. The chain links TRBV4-2 to TRBJ1-2; 8 bases are shared with TRBD1. The CDR3 contains 19 residues. The germline V gene encodes CDR1 LGHNA and CDR2 YNFKEQ. V trimming: 4 bases; J trimming: 3 bases; junction bases outside the gene matches: 19.

This sequence joins TRBV28 and TRBJ2-3; D perhaps matches TRBD2 (6 bases). With 6 bases removed from V and 8 bases from J, the gap between germline ends came to 18 bases. Germline CDR1 reads MDHEN; CDR2 reads SYDVKM. The CDR3 extends over 14 amino acids. The CDR3 coding sequence is TGTGCCAGCAGGCGGACCGGAGGGGTTGGTACGCAGTATTTT. This translates into CASRRTGGVGTQYF.

This clonotype was seen a handful of times. This chain connects TRBV20-1 to TRBJ2-1; D remains ambiguous. The CDR3 loop spans 16 amino acids. Trimming shortened V by 3 bases and J by 0 bases, and 15 bases separated the two germline ends. The V gene's germline CDR1 is DFQATT and CDR2 SNEGSKA (reference sequence). CDR3 amino acids: CSASGSSESSYNEQFF. Here the CDR3 DNA reads TGCAGTGCTAGTGGGTCTTCGGAGAGCTCCTACAATGAGCAGTTCTTC.

This clonotype has a count of ten or more. The chain links TRBV9 to TRBJ2-1; D remains unclear. Germline CDR1 is SGDLS and CDR2 is YYNGEE. The CDR3 is 13 residues long. The ends were cut back, 0 bases at V and 10 bases at J, with 11 bases in the middle. The CDR3 protein is CASSVETAREQFF. The CDR3 DNA sequence: TGTGCCAGCAGCGTAGAAACAGCCCGGGAGCAGTTCTTC.

There are many counts of this clonotype. The CDR3 nucleotides read TGTGCCAGCAGTTTATCTAGCGGGAGAGGTTACAATGAGCAGTTCTTC. This translates into CASSLSSGRGYNEQFF. The chain has TRBV12-3 or TRBV12-4 and TRBJ2-1; TRBD2 matches at 10 bases. The junction had 5 bases not matched to a gene; V was cut back by 2 bases and J by 4 bases. The CDR3 spans 16 residues.

The CDR3 loop reads CASSQVGAGQYF. CDR3 bases: TGTGCCAGCAGCCAAGTAGGGGCCGGGCAGTACTTC. This chain uses TRBV4-2 with TRBJ2-7; perhaps TRBD1 as D (5 bases). The CDR3 is made up of 12 amino acids. V shed 1 base and J shed 9 bases, with 10 bases lying between them. The germline V gene has CDR1 LGHNA and CDR2 YNFKEQ.

The chain uses TRBV7-3 and TRBJ2-1, with 7 positions matching TRBD2. V trimming: 0 bases; J trimming: 4 bases; junction bases outside the gene matches: 9. The CDR3 extends over 17 amino acids. Germline assignment: CDR1 SGHTA and CDR2 FQGTGA. The CDR3 sequence is CASSLTGIRGRYNEQFF. The CDR3 DNA is TGTGCCAGCAGCTTAACCGGGATCCGCGGGAGATACAATGAGCAGTTCTTC.

The chain couples TRBV12-5 to TRBJ1-5; D ambiguous. Germline assignment: CDR1 LGHNT and CDR2 FRNRAP. The CDR3 extends over 13 amino acids. V lost 3 bases, J lost 4 bases, and 7 bases lay in between. The CDR3 here is CASGFSPNQPQHF. The CDR3 region has the DNA TGTGCTAGTGGTTTCTCCCCGAATCAGCCCCAGCATTTT.

This clonotype has at least ten counts. The rearrangement links TRBV2 to TRBJ2-5, with 10 positions matching TRBD2. CDR3 length equals 18 residues. After removal of 6 bases from V and 2 bases from J, the junction contained 15 bases not matched to a gene. Germline loops: CDR1 SNHLY, CDR2 FYNNEI. The CDR3 sequence: CASRMGRLAGDRQETQYF. The CDR3 region has the DNA TGTGCCAGCAGGATGGGAAGGCTAGCGGGAGACAGACAAGAGACCCAGTACTTC.

The chain uses TRBV3-1 and TRBJ1-5, with TRBD1 matching 7 bases. With 2 bases clipped from V and 5 bases from J, the junction kept 6 bases outside the gene matches. Germline values: CDR1 LGHDT, CDR2 YNNKEL (reference sequence). The CDR3 runs 15 residues. The CDR3 sequence: CASSQTGQTDQPQHF. The DNA of the CDR3 is TGTGCCAGCAGCCAAACGGGACAGACCGATCAGCCCCAGCATTTT.

This clonotype was picked up a small number of times. This chain links TRBV12-3 or TRBV12-4 with TRBJ1-5, with a possible D match to TRBD1 (5 bases). With 1 base removed from V and 9 bases from J, the gap between germline ends came to 13 bases. The CDR3 has 14 residues. This chain's CDR3 is CASSLGGVELPQHF. DNA of the CDR3: TGTGCCAGCAGTTTAGGGGGGGTGGAATTGCCCCAGCATTTT.

This clonotype has more than one count but fewer than ten. This chain connects TRBV3-1 to TRBJ1-2; TRBD1 matches at 10 bases. CDR1 is LGHDT, CDR2 YNNKEL, per germline (reference sequence). The CDR3 has 16 amino acids. Trimming cost V 2 bases and J 1 base; bases outside gene matches: 4. The CDR3: CASSQTRDRGNYGYTF. The CDR3 DNA sequence: TGTGCCAGCAGCCAAACAAGGGACAGGGGTAACTATGGCTACACCTTC.

In nucleotides, the CDR3 is TGTGCCAGCAGTTTAGTGGACGGGGGGACTAGCGGGATCCTGGCCACAGATACGCAGTATTTT. Residues: CASSLVDGGTSGILATDTQYF. V and J are TRBV28 and TRBJ2-3, with 13 bases fitting TRBD2. Germline CDR1 is MDHEN and CDR2 is SYDVKM. Trimming took 2 bases from V and 2 from J; bases not matched to a gene: 16. This CDR3 contains 21 residues.

The V and J genes are TRBV20-1 and TRBJ1-5; D gene uncertain. This CDR3 is built from 13 residues. Germline CDR1 and CDR2: DFQATT and SNEGSKA (reference sequence). With 4 bases removed from V and 0 bases from J, the gap between germline ends came to 7 bases. The CDR3 sequence: CSAKKYSNQPQHF. The CDR3 bases are TGCAGTGCTAAAAAGTATAGCAATCAGCCCCAGCATTTT.

The gene calls are TRBV7-9 and TRBJ2-1; TRBD2 matches at 8 bases. This CDR3 contains 14 residues. CDR1 is SEHNR, CDR2 FQNEAQ, per germline (reference sequence). V lost 7 bases and J lost 10; bases outside the gene matches: 12. CDR3 protein: CASTPGLDRHEQFF. CDR3 coding DNA: TGTGCCAGCACTCCGGGACTAGATCGACACGAGCAGTTCTTC.

V gene TRBV6-1 combines with J gene TRBJ2-2; D unclear. Between the trimmed V and J ends, which lost 2 bases and 6 bases, there was a span of 10 bases. This CDR3 contains 14 residues. Germline values: CDR1 MNHNS, CDR2 SASEGT. CDR3 residues: CASSEYSRAGELFF. The CDR3 region has the DNA TGTGCCAGCAGTGAATATAGTAGGGCCGGGGAGCTGTTTTTT.